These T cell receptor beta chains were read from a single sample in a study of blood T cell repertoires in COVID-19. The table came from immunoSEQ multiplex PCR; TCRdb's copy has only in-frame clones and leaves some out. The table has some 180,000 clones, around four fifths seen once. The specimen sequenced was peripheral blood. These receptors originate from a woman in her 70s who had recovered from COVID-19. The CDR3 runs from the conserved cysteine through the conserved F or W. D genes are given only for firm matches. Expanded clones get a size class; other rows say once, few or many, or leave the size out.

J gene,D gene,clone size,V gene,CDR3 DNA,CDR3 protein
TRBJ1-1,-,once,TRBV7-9,TGTGCCAGCAGCTTAGACCTGGGACAGAACACTGAAGCTTTCTTT,CASSLDLGQNTEAFF
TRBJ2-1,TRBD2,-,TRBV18,TGTGCCAGCTCACCTGGTGACGGGAGGTATGAGCAGTTCTTC,CASSPGDGRYEQFF
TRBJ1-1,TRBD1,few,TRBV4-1,TGCGCCAGCAGCCATAGGACAGGGGTAACTGAAGCTTTCTTT,CASSHRTGVTEAFF
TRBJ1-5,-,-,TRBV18,TGTGCCAGCTCACCCGCCGTGACCACTATTAATCAGCCCCAGCATTTT,CASSPAVTTINQPQHF
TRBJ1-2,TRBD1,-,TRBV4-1,TGCGCCAGCAGCCAAGGGGACAGGGGAGGTGGCTACACCTTC,CASSQGDRGGGYTF
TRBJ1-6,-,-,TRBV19,TGTGCCAGTAGTATAGCCAGGACACGGCTGAATTCACCCCTCCACTTT,CASSIARTRLNSPLHF
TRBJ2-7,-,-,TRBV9,TGTGCCAGCAGCGTAGTCCCCCAGGGCTACGAGCAGTACTTC,CASSVVPQGYEQYF
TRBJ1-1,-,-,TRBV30,TGTGCCTGGAAGTTAGAAAACACTGAAGCTTTCTTT,CAWKLENTEAFF
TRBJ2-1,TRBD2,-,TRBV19,TGTGCCAGTAGTAGACGAAATAGCGGGGGGGTCCACAATGAGCAGTTCTTC,CASSRRNSGGVHNEQFF
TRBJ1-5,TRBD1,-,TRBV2,TGTGCCAGCAGCCGGGGACAGCGGAGCAATCAGCCCCAGCATTTT,CASSRGQRSNQPQHF